This T cell receptor beta chain appears in the sequencing data of a study of immune characterization of retroperitoneal liposarcoma. This CDR3 spans 14 amino acids. The germline V gene has CDR1 WNHNN and CDR2 SYGVQD (reference sequence). The germline V and J ends were trimmed by 7 bases and 3 bases, with 15 bases remaining between them. TCRdb re-derived calls from the PCR reads in MiXCR, one entry per CDR3 protein. The table has some 10,000 distinct CDR3 sequences, roughly a third seen once. The TCR was taken from a male donor with retroperitoneal liposarcoma. The V and J genes are TRBV10-1 and TRBJ2-5, with D hard to call. Input material: tumor tissue. The chain's CDR3 is CASISSSTKETQYF. In nucleotides, the CDR3 is TGCGCCAGCATATCGTCGAGCACAAAAGAGACCCAGTACTTC.